One and the same sample provided the 14 T cell receptor beta chains below, sequenced in a study of OX40 agonist ivuxolimab in advanced cancers. Data came from immunoSEQ multiplex PCR; TCRdb stores just in-frame clones and leaves some out. The table has 70,000 to 75,000 clones, roughly four fifths seen once. The specimen comprised CD4+ or CD8+ T cells sorted from blood, sampled in a trial of the OX40 agonist ivuxolimab. These receptors originate from an adult with an advanced solid tumor such as melanoma, head and neck, liver or kidney cancer.

The chain links TRBV10-3 to TRBJ2-7, with D maybe TRBD2 (6 bases). The germline V and J ends were trimmed by 7 bases and 4 bases, with 14 bases remaining between them. This CDR3 has 13 amino acids. Germline V gene lookup returns CDR1 ENHRY and CDR2 SYGVKD. CDR3 DNA sequence: TGTGCCATCAAGGACGGGAGTGGGTACGAGCAGTACTTC. This codes for CAIKDGSGYEQYF.

The J gene is TRBJ2-2, the V gene TRBV5-1; D gene unclear. Germline CDR1 is SGHRS and CDR2 is YFSETQ. Trimming removed 5 bases at V and 6 bases at J, with 17 bases between. The CDR3 sequence is 15 residues long. The CDR3 DNA is TGCGCCAGCAGTAACAATGGGGTCGGCGCCGGGGAGCTGTTTTTT. This codes for CASSNNGVGAGELFF.

The rearrangement links TRBV7-9 to TRBJ2-5; no clear D gene. Trimming took 3 bases from V and 3 from J, leaving 5 bases between them. Germline V gene data show CDR1 as SEHNR and CDR2 as FQNEAQ (reference sequence). The CDR3 has 12 amino acids. CDR3 region: CASSFNKETQYF. The CDR3 coding sequence is TGTGCCAGCAGCTTTAATAAAGAGACCCAGTACTTC.

The chain links TRBV7-2 to TRBJ2-3; D remains unclear. Trimming shortened V by 1 base and J by 11 bases, and 13 bases separated the two germline ends. CDR1 and CDR2 (germline): SGHTA, FQGNSA. The CDR3 contains 13 residues. CDR3 region: CASSLGGFPEQYF. CDR3 in DNA: TGTGCCAGCAGCTTAGGGGGATTCCCCGAGCAGTATTTT.

The gene calls are TRBV28 and TRBJ1-2, with D possibly TRBD1 on 6 matching bases. Trimming removed 10 bases from V and 4 bases from J, with 28 bases in between. CDR3 length: 17 residues. CDR1 is MDHEN and CDR2 is SYDVKM in the germline V gene. CDR3 coding DNA: TGTGCCACCCCGTCGGTCACTGTCGGGGGCTCCACCTATGGCTACACCTTC. Amino acid sequence: CATPSVTVGGSTYGYTF.

The V call is TRBV5-1, the J call TRBJ2-5, with D hard to call. Germline CDR1 and CDR2: SGHRS and YFSETQ. V lost 0 bases and J 13 bases, leaving 16 bases between the germline ends. The CDR3 is 13 amino acids. CDR3 nucleotides: TGCGCCAGCAGCTTGGCCGAAAGCCCCCCACTGTACTTC. Translated: CASSLAESPPLYF.

The chain carries TRBV4-1 and TRBJ1-2; TRBD1 matches 8 bases. CDR3 length: 15 amino acids. CDR1 is MGHRA and CDR2 is YSYEKL in the germline V gene. Trimming took 3 bases from V and 1 from J; bases not matched to a gene: 4. The chain's CDR3 is CASSHPGQGNYGYTF. The CDR3 DNA reads as TGCGCCAGCAGCCACCCAGGACAGGGTAACTATGGCTACACCTTC.

The chain employs TRBV28 and TRBJ1-5; 7 bases match TRBD1. V lost 6 bases to trimming and J lost 2 bases; unmatched junction nucleotides: 4. The CDR3 is 14 residues long. CDR1 MDHEN and CDR2 SYDVKM come from the germline V gene. The CDR3 nucleotides are TGTGCCAGCAGACGAGGACAGGGCAATCAGCCCCAGCATTTT. Protein sequence: CASRRGQGNQPQHF.

J is TRBJ2-5 and V is TRBV7-2; D remains unclear. V lost 3 bases and J 2 bases, leaving 7 bases between the germline ends. Germline assignment: CDR1 SGHTA and CDR2 FQGNSA. This CDR3 region has 13 residues. The CDR3 coding sequence is TGTGCCAGCAGCTTGCTTGGGCAAGAGACCCAGTACTTC. Its translation is CASSLLGQETQYF.

The V and J genes are TRBV19 and TRBJ1-5; TRBD1 matches at 7 bases. CDR1 and CDR2 (germline): LNHDA, SQIVND (reference sequence). After removal of 5 bases from V and 3 bases from J, the junction contained 4 bases not matched to a gene. This CDR3 has 14 residues. CDR3 DNA sequence: TGTGCCAGTAGTGCAGGGACAGTCAATCAGCCCCAGCATTTT. Residues: CASSAGTVNQPQHF. The variable domain in full, completed from reference TRBV19 and TRBJ1-5, reads DGGITQSPKYLFRKEGQNVTLSCEQNLNHDAMYWYRQDPGQGLRLIYYSQIVNDFQKGDIAEGYSVSREKKESFPLTVTSAQKNPTAFYLCASSAGTVNQPQHFGDGTRLSIL.

The V and J genes are TRBV5-6 and TRBJ1-5; 10 bases agree with TRBD1. The junction had 4 bases not matched to a gene; V was cut back by 0 bases and J by 4 bases. The CDR3 covers 16 residues. Germline CDR1 is SGHDT and CDR2 is YYEEEE. In nucleotides, the CDR3 is TGTGCCAGCAGCTTGGGGGGACAGGGGTTGAATCAGCCCCAGCATTTT. Translated, it gives CASSLGGQGLNQPQHF.

This clone appeared a few times. J is TRBJ1-1 and V is TRBV6-5; D gene ambiguous. Per germline, CDR1 MNHEY and CDR2 SVGAGI. Trimming cost V 6 bases and J 1 base, with 6 bases left between them. The CDR3 is 12 residues long. Here the CDR3 DNA reads TGTGCCAGCAGAAATTGGAACACTGAAGCTTTCTTT. This sequence encodes CASRNWNTEAFF.

The CDR3 bases are TGTGCCAGCTCACCGGGCGATGCAACTAATGAAAAACTGTTTTTT. It codes for CASSPGDATNEKLFF. The chain carries TRBV18 and TRBJ1-4; no definite D call. V dropped 3 bases and J dropped 0 bases, with 8 bases sitting between them. CDR3 length: 15 amino acids. Germline V gives CDR1 KGHSH, CDR2 LQKENI.

This clone has only a few counts. This chain links TRBV7-8 with TRBJ2-1, with D possibly TRBD2 on 6 matching bases. Trimming took 3 bases from V and 2 from J, leaving 11 bases between them. CDR1 and CDR2 (germline): SGHVS, FQNEAQ. CDR3 length: 15 amino acids. Here the CDR3 reads CASSFQGGAYNEQFF. CDR3 DNA: TGTGCCAGCAGCTTCCAGGGCGGGGCCTACAATGAGCAGTTCTTC.